This entry lists 26 T cell receptor beta chains sequenced from one sample in a study of molecular identifiers for immune sequencing clone quantification (dated by TCRdb to about 2018). The library was obtained by PCR. Instrument used: Illumina HiSeq 4000. TCRdb reworked the public reads: Q25 trimming with fastp, MiXCR clone assembly, productive beta chains retained. Under each unique CDR3 protein, matching rows form one entry showing the most common genes and DNA. For this sample there are some 650,000 distinct CDR3 sequences; just under 20% appear just once. 0.85% of the sample belongs to the ten largest clones. Sequenced: naive CD8+ T cells from blood, with Jurkat cell RNA spiked in. The sample's cell subset or site label, in plain terms: FACS-sorted CD8+CD4-CCR7+CD45RA+ naive T cells. The source is a human donor in good health. Some libraries in this study had Jurkat cell RNA spiked in.

This clonotype was observed at least ten times. This chain joins TRBV4-3 and TRBJ2-1; 9 bases are a match to TRBD1. CDR3 length: 16 amino acids. Germline trimming cut 3 bases from V and 4 bases from J; bases unmatched to any gene: 7. CDR1 is LGHNA, CDR2 YSLEER, per germline. The chain's CDR3 is CASSQETGGRYNEQFF. The CDR3 coding sequence is TGCGCCAGCAGCCAGGAGACAGGGGGACGTTACAATGAGCAGTTCTTC.

This clonotype was observed at least ten times. The rearrangement joins TRBV14 to TRBJ2-3; D may be TRBD2 (5 bases). The CDR3 loop spans 18 amino acids. Trimming took off 0 bases at V and 1 base at J, with 17 bases between the two ends. Germline V gene data show CDR1 as SGHDN and CDR2 as FVKESK. The CDR3 DNA sequence: TGTGCCAGCAGCCAAGATTTGAGGCCGGGGTCAGGCACAGATACGCAGTATTTT. This gives the protein CASSQDLRPGSGTDTQYF.

As regards this clonotype: This may arise from a read error, as a much more abundant clone is one base away. The J gene is TRBJ2-1, the V gene TRBV5-1; D unresolved. Germline CDR1 and CDR2: SGHRS and YFSETQ. There are 17 residues in the CDR3. This chain's CDR3 is CAGSPRPVALQYNEQFF. CDR3 sequence (DNA): TGCGCCGGCAGCCCGCGGCCCGTAGCCCTCCAATACAATGAGCAGTTCTTC.

Points on this clonotype: A much larger clone differs by one base, so this may be a read error. This chain uses TRBV6-2 or TRBV6-3 with TRBJ1-5; 9 nucleotides align to TRBD1. Germline lookup yields CDR1 MNHEY and CDR2 SVGEGT. J lost 2 bases, V lost 4 bases, and 6 bases had no gene match. The CDR3 has 16 residues. The CDR3 spells CASSLWTGAGNQPQHF. The CDR3 bases are TGTGCCAGCAGTTTGTGGACAGGGGCGGGCAATCAGCCCCAGCATTTT.

The chain is built from TRBV4-1 and TRBJ1-4; possibly TRBD1 for D (5 bases). V was clipped by 0 bases and J by 6 bases, with 11 bases between them. The CDR3 is 15 residues long. Germline V gene sequence: CDR1 MGHRA, CDR2 YSYEKL. CDR3 sequence (DNA): TGCGCCAGCAGCCAAGAATGGGGAGGGGATGAAAAACTGTTTTTT. Its translation: CASSQEWGGDEKLFF.

This clonotype was seen repeatedly, ten times or more. The chain employs TRBV5-4 and TRBJ2-5, with TRBD2 identical over 7 bases. V was clipped by 1 base and J by 4 bases; unmatched bases: 4. The CDR3 length is 14 residues. Germline V lookup: CDR1 SGHNT, CDR2 YYREEE (reference sequence). Written as DNA, the CDR3 is TGTGCCAGCAGCTTGTCGGGGGGTGTAGAGACCCAGTACTTC. The encoded protein is CASSLSGGVETQYF.

With regard to this clonotype: This CDR3 fails to terminate in the conserved phenylalanine or tryptophan, so it likely reflects a read error. The chain recombines TRBV11-2 with TRBJ2-3; 10 bases fit TRBD2. The CDR3 sequence is 15 residues long. With 3 bases clipped from V and 3 bases from J, the junction kept 3 bases outside the gene matches. Germline CDR1 is SGHAT and CDR2 is FQNNGV. CDR3 coding DNA: TGTGCCAGCAGCTTTAGGACTAGCGGTACAGATACGCAGTATCTT. As protein: CASSFRTSGTDTQYL.

This clonotype was counted ten times or more. The rearrangement joins TRBV20-1 to TRBJ2-5; D possibly uses TRBD1 or TRBD2 (5 bases each). Trimming shortened V by 3 bases and J by 3 bases, and 20 bases separated the two germline ends. CDR3 length: 16 residues. The V gene's germline CDR1 is DFQATT and CDR2 SNEGSKA (reference sequence). CDR3 loop: CSARIEGTVGKETQYF. The DNA of the CDR3 is TGCAGTGCTAGGATCGAGGGGACGGTGGGGAAAGAGACCCAGTACTTC.

This clonotype was seen only a few times. The rearrangement uses TRBV5-6 and TRBJ2-7, with D perhaps being TRBD1 or TRBD2 (5 bases each). CDR3 length equals 14 residues. In germline, CDR1 is SGHDT, CDR2 YYEEEE. V lost 4 bases and J lost 0, with 11 bases in between. The DNA for the CDR3 is TGTGCCAGCAGCGGGACCTTCCTCTCCTACGAGCAGTACTTC. Its translation: CASSGTFLSYEQYF.

Turning to this clonotype: This likely reflects a read error, since a far larger clone is one base away. This chain joins TRBV3-1 and TRBJ2-7; D unresolved. The germline CDR1 and CDR2 sequences are LGHDT and YNNKEL (reference sequence). The CDR3 length is 11 residues. The CDR3 is CAGSPTYEQYF. In nucleotides, the CDR3 is TGTGCCGGCAGCCCGACTTACGAGCAGTACTTC.

This clonotype was found many times. This chain connects TRBV12-3 or TRBV12-4 to TRBJ2-3; 9 nucleotides match TRBD2. The CDR3 extends over 14 amino acids. With 4 bases clipped from V and 4 bases from J, the junction kept 3 bases outside the gene matches. The CDR3 region is CASSSAGGSDTQYF. DNA of the CDR3: TGTGCCAGCAGTTCGGCGGGGGGGTCAGATACGCAGTATTTT.

The sample holds many counts of this clonotype. This chain joins TRBV7-6 and TRBJ2-6; no firm D call. The CDR3 is 18 residues long. Germline CDR1 and CDR2: SGHVS and FNYEAQ. The ends were cut back, 0 bases at V and 1 base at J, with 13 bases in the middle. CDR3 residues: CASSLAESSLSGANVLTF. In DNA, the CDR3 is TGTGCCAGCAGCTTAGCGGAGTCAAGCCTATCTGGGGCCAACGTCCTGACTTTC.

Regarding this clonotype: The CDR3 ends on some other residue instead of the conserved phenylalanine or tryptophan, so this is likely a read error. The rearrangement uses TRBV19 and TRBJ1-1; D might be TRBD1 (5 bases). The germline V and J ends were trimmed by 5 bases and 3 bases, with 13 bases remaining between them. CDR1 is LNHDA, CDR2 SQIVND, per germline (reference sequence). The CDR3 is 14 amino acids. The CDR3: CASSLGQGHTEAFL. CDR3 nucleotides: TGTGCCAGTAGTTTAGGACAAGGACACACTGAAGCTTTCCTT.

There are many counts of this clonotype. CDR3 in amino acids: CASSFTGGADEAFF. The CDR3 coding sequence is TGTGCCAGCAGCTTTACAGGGGGCGCGGATGAAGCTTTCTTT. The chain joins TRBV9 to TRBJ1-1, with 9 bases lining up with TRBD1. Unmatched junction bases numbered 8, after V lost 4 bases and J lost 7 bases. There are 14 residues in the CDR3. The germline CDR1 and CDR2 sequences are SGDLS and YYNGEE.

At least ten counts were recorded for this clonotype. The rearrangement joins TRBV6-2 or TRBV6-3 to TRBJ2-2; the D gene is possibly TRBD1 (5 bases). The CDR3 contains 13 residues. Germline V gene sequence: CDR1 MNHEY, CDR2 SVGEGT. The germline V and J ends were trimmed by 5 bases and 5 bases, with 9 bases remaining between them. In DNA form, the CDR3 reads TGTGCCAGCAGTACTTACAGGACCGGGGAGCTGTTTTTT. Protein product: CASSTYRTGELFF.

The chain is built from TRBV9 and TRBJ2-3; 11 bases fit TRBD2. Per germline, CDR1 SGDLS and CDR2 YYNGEE. J was trimmed by 5 bases and V by 4 bases; bases with no gene match: 9. The length of the CDR3 is 16 residues. The CDR3 protein is CASSLTDSGGEDTQYF. The CDR3 bases are TGTGCCAGCAGCCTCACCGATAGCGGGGGGGAAGATACGCAGTATTTT.

The table lists this clonotype with many counts. The chain joins TRBV6-2 or TRBV6-3 to TRBJ2-5; 10 bases map to TRBD2. Germline CDR1 reads MNHEY; CDR2 reads SVGEGT. V trimming: 5 bases; J trimming: 2 bases; junction bases outside the gene matches: 2. The CDR3 covers 14 residues. For the CDR3, the DNA is TGTGCCAGCAGTCCTAGCGGGGGTCAAGAGACCCAGTACTTC. It encodes CASSPSGGQETQYF.

This clonotype was observed at least ten times. The rearrangement links TRBV25-1 to TRBJ2-7; a possible D gene is TRBD1 (5 bases). The CDR3 consists of 12 residues. The V and J ends lost 4 bases and 3 bases respectively, with 7 bases between them. The germline V gene encodes CDR1 MGHDK and CDR2 SYGVNS. The CDR3 region is CASSAQGYEQYF. CDR3 sequence (DNA): TGTGCCAGCAGTGCGCAGGGCTACGAGCAGTACTTC.

J is TRBJ2-1 and V is TRBV7-9; D is perhaps TRBD1 (6 bases). Germline CDR1 SEHNR, CDR2 FQNEAQ (reference sequence). The CDR3 runs 15 residues. Trimming took 5 bases from V and 0 from J, leaving 11 bases between them. CDR3: CASSLGHSSYNEQFF. The DNA of the CDR3 is TGTGCCAGCAGCCTGGGACACAGCTCCTACAATGAGCAGTTCTTC.

Details on this clonotype: Relative to the germline gene, one junction end is altered; a read error may explain this. The chain is built from TRBV20-1 and TRBJ2-5; 10 bases map to TRBD2. The germline CDR1 and CDR2 sequences are DFQATT and SNEGSKA (reference sequence). CDR3 length: 14 amino acids. CDR3 DNA: TGCTGTGCTAGTGCTCTAGCGGGAGTGGAGACCCAGTACTTC. Translated, it gives CCASALAGVETQYF.

In this sample, this clonotype turned up many times. The chain links TRBV4-3 to TRBJ2-7; D gene unclear. There are 16 residues in the CDR3. With 0 bases removed from V and 1 base from J, the gap between germline ends came to 13 bases. Per germline, CDR1 LGHNA and CDR2 YSLEER. The DNA of the CDR3 is TGCGCCAGCAGCCAAGACATTCCGGCCACTTCCTACGAGCAGTACTTC. Its protein is CASSQDIPATSYEQYF.

Concerning this clonotype itself: One end of the junction does not line up with germline, which may come from a read error. The chain employs TRBV7-6 and TRBJ2-7, with D maybe TRBD2 (5 bases). Germline loops: CDR1 SGHVS, CDR2 FNYEAQ. The CDR3 spans 14 residues. CDR3 loop: CACSLGGSTYEQYF. As DNA, the CDR3 is TGTGCCTGCAGCCTGGGCGGGTCCACCTACGAGCAGTACTTC.

This clonotype was counted at least ten times. The rearrangement joins TRBV28 to TRBJ2-7; 7 positions match TRBD2. J was trimmed by 0 bases and V by 2 bases; bases with no gene match: 1. The CDR3 length is 14 residues. Germline V gives CDR1 MDHEN, CDR2 SYDVKM. CDR3 in DNA: TGTGCCAGCAGTTTACCGGGGGGCTCCTACGAGCAGTACTTC. Translated: CASSLPGGSYEQYF. The full variable domain, its missing parts supplied by reference TRBV28 and TRBJ2-7, is DVKVTQSSRYLVKRTGEKVFLECVQDMDHENMFWYRQDPGLGLRLIYFSYDVKMKEKGDIPEGYSVSREKKERFSLILESASTNQTSMYLCASSLPGGSYEQYFGPGTRLTVT.

This clonotype appeared a few times. The genes are TRBV6-2 or TRBV6-3 and TRBJ2-2, with D maybe TRBD2 (5 bases). Between the trimmed V and J ends, which lost 0 bases and 7 bases, there was a span of 15 bases. The CDR3 covers 16 residues. Germline V gene data show CDR1 as MNHEY and CDR2 as SVGEGT. The CDR3 protein is CASSYSRALPGGELFF. Here the CDR3 DNA reads TGTGCCAGCAGTTACTCGAGGGCTCTTCCTGGCGGGGAGCTGTTTTTT.

Concerning this clonotype itself: A much larger clonotype is one base distant, so this may be a read error. J is TRBJ2-7 and V is TRBV2; D is undetermined. With 5 bases removed from V and 6 bases from J, the gap between germline ends came to 17 bases. The CDR3 loop spans 14 amino acids. The germline V gene encodes CDR1 SNHLY and CDR2 FYNNEI. The CDR3 here is CASSKFGDDAEQYF. DNA for the CDR3: TGTGCCAGCAGTAAATTTGGGGATGATGCCGAGCAGTACTTC.

This clonotype occurred many times. The chain is built from TRBV4-1 and TRBJ2-6; a weak D match, TRBD1 (6 bases). This CDR3 has 17 amino acids. Germline V gives CDR1 MGHRA, CDR2 YSYEKL. With 2 bases removed from V and 2 bases from J, the gap between germline ends came to 13 bases. CDR3: CASSQLEGVPGANVLTF. For the CDR3, the DNA is TGCGCCAGCAGCCAACTTGAGGGGGTTCCTGGGGCCAACGTCCTGACTTTC.